One sample yielded the 16 T cell receptor beta chains listed below, sequenced in a study of OX40 agonist ivuxolimab in advanced cancers. Sequencing used immunoSEQ multiplex PCR; TCRdb keeps in-frame clones, though not all of them. The table has roughly 76,000 clones, about 89% seen once. Sample: CD4+ or CD8+ T cells sorted from blood, taken in a trial of the OX40 agonist ivuxolimab. The origin of the receptors is an adult with an advanced solid tumor such as melanoma, head and neck, liver or kidney cancer.

The chain joins TRBV29-1 to TRBJ1-1; D is unclear. V lost 7 bases to trimming and J lost 5 bases, with 14 bases between them. Germline assignment: CDR1 SQVTM and CDR2 ANQGSEA. The CDR3 contains 12 residues. DNA for the CDR3: TGCAGCGCCGAGGGCGGGGATACTGAAGCTTTCTTT. Translation: CSAEGGDTEAFF. Full variable domain (remainder filled in from reference TRBV29-1 and TRBJ1-1): SAVISQKPSRDICQRGTSLTIQCQVDSQVTMMFWYRQQPGQSLTLIATANQGSEATYESGFVIDKFPISRPNLTFSTLTVSNMSPEDSSIYLCSAEGGDTEAFFGQGTRLTVV.

The rearrangement links TRBV28 to TRBJ2-7; 9 bases agree with TRBD1. V shed 3 bases, J shed 6 bases, and the junction held 12 bases outside the gene matches. CDR1 is MDHEN and CDR2 is SYDVKM in the germline V gene. CDR3 length: 16 residues. CDR3 protein: CASSFFPGTGLPEQYF. CDR3 in DNA: TGTGCCAGCAGTTTTTTCCCCGGGACAGGGCTACCCGAGCAGTACTTC.

The CDR3 nucleotides are TGTGCCATCAGTGAGGAGGCTTATGGGGTCAATCAGCCCCAGCATTTT. This translates into CAISEEAYGVNQPQHF. The rearrangement uses TRBV10-3 and TRBJ1-5; no clear D gene. There are 16 residues in the CDR3. The V gene lost 2 bases and the J gene lost 3 bases, with 14 bases spanning the gap. Germline V gene data show CDR1 as ENHRY and CDR2 as SYGVKD.

The chain uses TRBV27 and TRBJ2-3, with 10 bases that match TRBD2. V was clipped by 4 bases and J by 9 bases; unmatched bases: 10. The CDR3 loop spans 15 amino acids. The germline CDR1 and CDR2 sequences are MNHEY and SMNVEV (reference sequence). The CDR3 DNA reads TGTGCCAGCAGTTACCAACTAGCGGGGCTAGGCACGCAGTATTTT. Translation gives CASSYQLAGLGTQYF.

The chain couples TRBV27 to TRBJ2-6; 7 bases fit TRBD2. V lost 5 bases to trimming and J lost 2 bases; unmatched junction nucleotides: 6. The CDR3 totals 16 residues. The germline gives CDR1 MNHEY, CDR2 SMNVEV (reference sequence). CDR3 sequence: CASSGSAGAGANVLTF. The CDR3 DNA follows: TGTGCCAGCAGTGGAAGCGCGGGAGCTGGGGCCAACGTCCTGACTTTC. The entire variable domain, with the rest obtained from reference TRBV27 and TRBJ2-6, is as follows: EAQVTQNPRYLITVTGKKLTVTCSQNMNHEYMSWYRQDPGLGLRQIYYSMNVEVTDKGDVPEGYKVSRKEKRNFPLILESPSPNQTSLYFCASSGSAGAGANVLTFGAGSRLTVL.

In this sample, this clone turned up a few times. The V call is TRBV5-4, the J call TRBJ1-3, with TRBD1 identical over 8 bases. This CDR3 contains 15 residues. V gave up 2 bases and J gave up 0 bases; unmatched junction bases: 1. Per the germline V gene, CDR1 is SGHNT and CDR2 is YYREEE (reference sequence). Written as DNA, the CDR3 is TGTGCCAGCAGCTTCGGACAGGGCTCTGGAAACACCATATATTTT. Encoded protein: CASSFGQGSGNTIYF.

This chain links TRBV9 with TRBJ1-2; 11 positions agree with TRBD1. The CDR3 totals 14 residues. From germline, CDR1 is SGDLS and CDR2 YYNGEE. The J segment lost 7 bases and the V segment lost 3 bases, leaving 5 bases of the junction unmatched. Written as DNA, the CDR3 is TGTGCCAGCAGCGACGGACAGGGGGCGCTTGGCTACACCTTC. It yields the protein CASSDGQGALGYTF.

V and J are TRBV30 and TRBJ2-3, with a possible D match to TRBD2 (6 bases). The CDR3 extends over 15 amino acids. V was pared by 4 bases and J by 0 bases, with 14 bases between. Germline lookup yields CDR1 GTSNPN and CDR2 SVGIG (reference sequence). CDR3 sequence (DNA): TGTGCCTGGAACAGGCTAGCGTCTAGCACAGATACGCAGTATTTT. Its protein product is CAWNRLASSTDTQYF.

The rearrangement links TRBV4-1 to TRBJ2-1; 7 bases agree with TRBD2. Germline V CDR1 and CDR2: MGHRA, YSYEKL. V lost 5 bases, J lost 2 bases, and 6 bases stayed unmatched. The CDR3 is 15 amino acids. CDR3 nucleotide sequence: TGCGCCAGCAGCGACAGCGGGGATACCTACAATGAGCAGTTCTTC. As protein: CASSDSGDTYNEQFF.

The chain employs TRBV7-8 and TRBJ1-3, with D uncertain. Looked up from germline, CDR1 is SGHVS and CDR2 is FQNEAQ. This CDR3 region has 14 residues. The germline V and J ends were trimmed by 2 bases and 0 bases, with 5 bases remaining between them. The CDR3 reads CASSLLSSGNTIYF. CDR3 nucleotides: TGTGCCAGCAGCTTATTAAGCTCTGGAAACACCATATATTTT.

In DNA, the CDR3 is TGTGCCAGCAGCCAAGTAGGGGGACTGGACCAAGAGACCCAGTACTTC. Translated, it gives CASSQVGGLDQETQYF. The rearrangement links TRBV4-2 to TRBJ2-5; either TRBD1 or TRBD2 may supply D (6 bases each). Germline CDR1 reads LGHNA; CDR2 reads YNFKEQ. CDR3 length equals 16 residues. Trimming removed 1 base at V and 0 bases at J, with 12 bases between.

The rearrangement uses TRBV4-2 and TRBJ2-3; possibly TRBD1 or TRBD2 for D (5 bases each). Trimming removed 0 bases at V and 1 base at J, with 5 bases between. CDR1 and CDR2 from the germline V gene are LGHNA and YNFKEQ. The CDR3 has 14 amino acids. In DNA form, the CDR3 reads TGTGCCAGCAGCCAAGAGGGGGGCACAGATACGCAGTATTTT. This gives the protein CASSQEGGTDTQYF.

The chain recombines TRBV25-1 with TRBJ2-3; TRBD2 agrees at 10 bases. Per germline, CDR1 MGHDK and CDR2 SYGVNS. The junction had 7 bases not matched to a gene; V was cut back by 3 bases and J by 4 bases. The CDR3 extends over 16 amino acids. CDR3 nucleotides: TGTGCCAGCAGTGACCTGAGCGGGAGGGAATCAGATACGCAGTATTTT. Translating it yields CASSDLSGRESDTQYF.

This clone was detected once. The V and J genes are TRBV30 and TRBJ2-7, with 8 nucleotides matching TRBD1. CDR3 size: 12 residues. Per germline, CDR1 GTSNPN and CDR2 SVGIG (reference sequence). Trimming cost V 5 bases and J 5 bases; bases outside gene matches: 5. CDR3 bases: TGTGCCTGGGGACAGGGAAGCGACGAGCAGTACTTC. Translation: CAWGQGSDEQYF. The variable domain in full, completed from reference TRBV30 and TRBJ2-7, reads SQTIHQWPATLVQPVGSPLSLECTVEGTSNPNLYWYRQAAGRGLQLLFYSVGIGQISSEVPQNLSASRPQDRQFILSSKKLLLSDSGFYLCAWGQGSDEQYFGPGTRLTVT.

A word on this clone: Other DNA sequences in the same sample also yield this CDR3. The gene calls are TRBV13 and TRBJ1-5; TRBD1 is a possible D gene (6 bases). Germline CDR1 reads PRHDT; CDR2 reads FYEKMQ (reference sequence). This CDR3 contains 14 residues. Trimming took off 0 bases at V and 5 bases at J, with 8 bases between the two ends. This chain's CDR3 is CASSLGRGDQPQHF. For the CDR3, the DNA is TGTGCCAGCAGCTTAGGAAGGGGGGATCAGCCCCAGCATTTT.

The chain's CDR3 is CASSPGQGVNQPQHF. The CDR3 DNA is TGTGCCAGCAGTCCGGGACAGGGAGTAAATCAGCCCCAGCATTTT. The J gene is TRBJ1-5, the V gene TRBV2; 9 bases match TRBD1. The CDR3 covers 15 residues. Per the germline V gene, CDR1 is SNHLY and CDR2 is FYNNEI. Trimming removed 5 bases from V and 4 bases from J; junction bases left unmatched: 6.